This T cell receptor (beta chain) was sequenced in a study of blood T cell repertoires in COVID-19. Measured with immunoSEQ multiplex PCR; TCRdb has only the in-frame clones, and not every one. The table shows under 300,000 clones, with 80% to 90% occurring only once. V shed 3 bases and J 12 bases; nucleotides not matched to a gene: 9. CDR3 length equals 13 residues. The V gene's germline CDR1 is SNHLY and CDR2 FYNNEI. Only a few counts were recorded for this clone. The receptor was isolated from a woman aged 18 to 35 who had recovered from COVID-19. The sample taken for sequencing was PBMCs or T cells enriched from blood (not recorded which). The rearrangement joins TRBV2 to TRBJ1-1; 8 nucleotides line up with TRBD1. The CDR3 nucleotides read TGTGCCAGCAGTGAGGAAAGGGACAGGTTCCCTTTCTTT. Its protein is CASSEERDRFPFF. The full variable domain, its missing parts supplied by reference TRBV2 and TRBJ1-1, is EPEVTQTPSHQVTQMGQEVILRCVPISNHLYFYWYRQILGQKVEFLVSFYNNEISEKSEIFDDQFSVERPDGSNFTLKIRSTKLEDSAMYFCASSEERDRFPFFGQGTRLTVV.